These 5 T cell receptor beta chains were all obtained from the same sample, sequenced in a study of CD8 T cells in Susac syndrome. The RNA input was roughly 0.45 to 1 ug, and it was reverse transcribed with random hexamers. TCRdb ran MiXCR on the immunoSEQ multiplex PCR reads and lists one entry per CDR3 protein. The data contain 300,000 or so distinct CDR3 sequences, about 91% of them singletons. The specimen was CD4+ T cells from PBMCs. The receptors were gathered from a human donor with multiple sclerosis.

V is TRBV9 and J is TRBJ1-3; TRBD1 aligns across 10 bases. This CDR3 comprises 15 residues. Per the germline V gene, CDR1 is SGDLS and CDR2 is YYNGEE. V was pared by 5 bases and J by 2 bases, with 4 bases of the junction left unmatched. CDR3 sequence (DNA): TGTGCCAGCAGAGACGACAGGGGGCCTGGAAACACCATATATTTT. It is translated as CASRDDRGPGNTIYF.

The V call is TRBV29-1, the J call TRBJ1-1, with D unresolved. CDR1 and CDR2 from the germline V gene are SQVTM and ANQGSEA. The CDR3 has 17 amino acids. The V end lost 0 bases, the J end lost 0 bases, and 17 bases lay between the germline ends. The CDR3 DNA reads as TGCAGCGTTGAAGATCGAAAAGCAAATTACCTGAACACTGAAGCTTTCTTT. It specifies CSVEDRKANYLNTEAFF.

The gene calls are TRBV3-1 and TRBJ2-5; the match to TRBD2 covers 7 bases. Trimming at V came to 1 base and at J to 13 bases, leaving 6 bases not matched to a gene. This CDR3 is built from 12 residues. CDR1 and CDR2 (germline): LGHDT, YNNKEL (reference sequence). The CDR3: CASSQASGAVYF. The DNA for the CDR3 is TGTGCCAGCAGCCAAGCAAGCGGGGCAGTGTACTTC.

The chain carries TRBV20-1 and TRBJ1-3; D gene ambiguous. CDR1 and CDR2 from the germline V gene are DFQATT and SNEGSKA (reference sequence). Deletions cut 5 bases from V and 4 bases from J, with 12 bases between. This CDR3 contains 13 residues. The CDR3 DNA reads TGCAGTGCTCTGCTGGGATCGGGAAACACCATATATTTT. Protein: CSALLGSGNTIYF.

This chain uses TRBV9 with TRBJ1-4; D is unclear. The CDR3 has 14 amino acids. With 1 base removed from V and 4 bases from J, the gap between germline ends came to 8 bases. Germline CDR1 reads SGDLS; CDR2 reads YYNGEE. The CDR3 DNA reads TGTGCCAGCAGCGTACACGGATATAATGAAAAACTGTTTTTT. Translated, it gives CASSVHGYNEKLFF. Complete variable domain (other parts from reference TRBV9 and TRBJ1-4): DSGVTQTPKHLITATGQRVTLRCSPRSGDLSVYWYQQSLDQGLQFLIQYYNGEERAKGNILERFSAQQFPDLHSELNLSSLELGDSALYFCASSVHGYNEKLFFGSGTQLSVL.